The 11 T cell receptor beta chains given below trace back to one sample, sequenced in a study of cytomegalovirus exposure and HLA in healthy donors. The primer mix had 60 Vbeta and 13 Jbeta primers. Only in-frame clones appear in the TCRdb table, and some are missing; sequencing was by immunoSEQ multiplex PCR. The profile shows approximately 180,000 clones, roughly 87% of them singletons. Sequenced input: PBMCs. These receptors came from a girl under three years old in good health and CMV-seronegative.

This chain links TRBV5-1 with TRBJ2-3; 8 bases line up with TRBD1. The V gene end was trimmed by 4 bases and the J gene end by 4 bases; junction bases not matched to a gene: 11. This CDR3 region has 16 residues. Germline CDR1 and CDR2: SGHRS and YFSETQ. The CDR3 region has the DNA TGCGCCAGCAGCCTGGCCTTAGCGACAGGGGCAGATACGCAGTATTTT. It is translated as CASSLALATGADTQYF.

This clone was counted once. The junction and the germline gene differ at one end; a read error may be behind it. V gene TRBV30 combines with J gene TRBJ2-7; 8 nucleotides line up with TRBD2. The CDR3 contains 13 residues. The V gene's germline CDR1 is GTSNPN and CDR2 SVGIG (reference sequence). The CDR3 reads CARSSGRAYEQYF. For the CDR3, the DNA is TGTGCCCGGAGTTCCGGGAGGGCCTACGAGCAGTACTTC.

The chain couples TRBV4-1 to TRBJ2-3; 9 positions agree with TRBD2. Per germline, CDR1 MGHRA and CDR2 YSYEKL. With 7 bases clipped from V and 1 base from J, the junction kept 12 bases outside the gene matches. The CDR3 contains 17 residues. CDR3 protein: CASTFNRLAARTDTQYF. The DNA of the CDR3 is TGCGCCAGCACCTTCAACCGACTAGCGGCACGCACAGATACGCAGTATTTT.

Only one count was recorded for this clone. The rearrangement joins TRBV30 to TRBJ2-3; D possibly corresponds to TRBD2 (5 bases). Germline V CDR1 and CDR2: GTSNPN, SVGIG (reference sequence). V shed 0 bases and J shed 4 bases, with 8 bases lying between them. The length of the CDR3 is 13 residues. The DNA for the CDR3 is TGTGCCTGGAGTGTACTCGGGGCAGATACGCAGTATTTT. Amino acid sequence: CAWSVLGADTQYF.

The chain couples TRBV30 to TRBJ1-6, with D possibly TRBD1 on 5 matching bases. Germline V lookup: CDR1 GTSNPN, CDR2 SVGIG (reference sequence). The CDR3 runs 15 residues. V gave up 1 base and J gave up 6 bases, with 13 bases separating them. In DNA form, the CDR3 reads TGTGCCTGGAGTGGCGGGGGGGTTGGTAATTCACCCCTCCACTTT. Its protein is CAWSGGGVGNSPLHF.

This chain joins TRBV5-1 and TRBJ2-7, with 7 positions matching TRBD2. The CDR3 runs to 14 residues. The trim removed 3 bases at V and 3 bases at J, leaving 6 bases unmatched. Germline V gives CDR1 SGHRS, CDR2 YFSETQ. CDR3 amino acids: CASSSLGTNYEQYF. The CDR3 DNA sequence: TGCGCCAGCAGCTCCCTAGGGACTAACTACGAGCAGTACTTC.

J is TRBJ2-2 and V is TRBV27, with D maybe TRBD1 (6 bases). Trimming pared 5 bases from V and 5 bases from J, leaving 18 bases between. The germline gives CDR1 MNHEY, CDR2 SMNVEV (reference sequence). This CDR3 has 16 residues. The CDR3 DNA is TGTGCCAGCAGTAGAAGGGGTCTACAGGGAACCGGGGAGCTGTTTTTT. Encoded protein: CASSRRGLQGTGELFF.

The chain links TRBV10-3 to TRBJ1-6; 8 bases align to TRBD1. Losses at the gene ends were 4 bases for V and 10 bases for J; bases not matched to a gene: 9. The CDR3 runs 15 residues. Germline CDR1 reads ENHRY; CDR2 reads SYGVKD. The CDR3 nucleotides read TGTGCCATCAGTGCCTCAGGGACAGGTGAATCACCCCTCCACTTT. Residues: CAISASGTGESPLHF.

The gene calls are TRBV27 and TRBJ2-2; 14 bases line up with TRBD2. V gave up 8 bases and J gave up 8 bases; unmatched junction bases: 13. Germline V CDR1 and CDR2: MNHEY, SMNVEV (reference sequence). The CDR3 sequence is 17 residues long. The CDR3 DNA is TGTGCCAGCGGACCTTCGGGACTAGCGGGAGTATGGGGGGAGCTGTTTTTT. This encodes CASGPSGLAGVWGELFF.

The chain uses TRBV30 and TRBJ1-6, with TRBD1 matching 7 bases. Germline values: CDR1 GTSNPN, CDR2 SVGIG (reference sequence). J gave up 2 bases and V 2 bases, and 3 bases lay outside the gene matches. The CDR3 has 15 residues. CDR3 coding DNA: TGTGCCTGGAGTCAGGGGGACGCCTATAATTCACCCCTCCACTTT. Amino acids: CAWSQGDAYNSPLHF.

The V gene is TRBV15, the J gene TRBJ1-2; D is unresolved. CDR1 LNHNV and CDR2 YYDKDF come from the germline V gene (reference sequence). The CDR3 length is 13 residues. Trimming took off 0 bases at V and 4 bases at J, with 6 bases between the two ends. CDR3 amino acids: CATSRDLIYGYTF. CDR3 nucleotide sequence: TGTGCCACCAGCAGAGATCTTATCTATGGCTACACCTTC.